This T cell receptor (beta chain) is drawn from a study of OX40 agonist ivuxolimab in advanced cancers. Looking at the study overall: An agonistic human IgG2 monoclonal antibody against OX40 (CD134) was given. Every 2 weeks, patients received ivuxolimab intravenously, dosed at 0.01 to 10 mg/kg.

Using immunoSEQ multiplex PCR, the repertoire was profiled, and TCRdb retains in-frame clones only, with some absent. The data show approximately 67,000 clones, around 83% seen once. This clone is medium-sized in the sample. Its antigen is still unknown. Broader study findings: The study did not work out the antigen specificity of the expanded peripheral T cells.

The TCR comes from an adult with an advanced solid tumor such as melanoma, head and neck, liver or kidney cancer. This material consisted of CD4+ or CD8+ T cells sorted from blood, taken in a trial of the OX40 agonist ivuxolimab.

Written as DNA, the CDR3 is TGTGCCAGCAGTCTCCGGCATGGGGGACCTGAAGCTTTCTTT. Amino acids: CASSLRHGGPEAFF. The chain joins TRBV6-1 to TRBJ1-1, with a possible D match to TRBD1 (5 bases). V gave up 5 bases and J gave up 6 bases, with 16 bases separating them. This CDR3 has 14 amino acids. CDR1 and CDR2 from the germline V gene are MNHNS and SASEGT.